This entry lists 17 T cell receptor beta chains sequenced from one sample in a study of blood T cell repertoires in COVID-19. Using immunoSEQ multiplex PCR, the repertoire was profiled, and TCRdb retains in-frame clones only, with some absent. The profile covers some 120,000 clones, with approximately 85% appearing a single time and more than 3.5% taken by the ten largest. The specimen sequenced was peripheral blood. All receptors derive from a human donor in a cohort sampled during active COVID-19.

This clone was observed a single time. This rearrangement joins TRBV9 to TRBJ2-7, with 7 bases identical to TRBD1. Germline assignment: CDR1 SGDLS and CDR2 YYNGEE. This CDR3 comprises 13 residues. V was clipped by 4 bases and J by 3 bases; unmatched bases: 4. Written as DNA, the CDR3 is TGTGCCAGCAGCCCCGGGACAGTCTACGAGCAGTACTTC. Encoded protein: CASSPGTVYEQYF.

V usage is TRBV5-6 and J usage is TRBJ2-3; the match to TRBD2 covers 8 bases. Germline assignment: CDR1 SGHDT and CDR2 YYEEEE. This CDR3 is built from 15 residues. Trimming cost V 1 base and J 4 bases; bases outside gene matches: 5. CDR3 nucleotide sequence: TGTGCCAGCAGCTTGACGAGCGGGGGTGCAGATACGCAGTATTTT. Protein product: CASSLTSGGADTQYF. Based on the CDR3 plus reference TRBV5-6 and TRBJ2-3, the full variable domain is DAGVTQSPTHLIKTRGQQVTLRCSPKSGHDTVSWYQQALGQGPQFIFQYYEEEERQRGNFPDRFSGHQFPNYSSELNVNALLLGDSALYLCASSLTSGGADTQYFGPGTRLTVL.

The J gene is TRBJ1-1, the V gene TRBV6-6; 9 nucleotides align to TRBD1. Germline loops: CDR1 MNHNY, CDR2 SVGAGI (reference sequence). This CDR3 has 16 residues. Trimming removed 6 bases from V and 7 bases from J; junction bases left unmatched: 15. The CDR3 loop is CASSPGQGTYKSEAFF. The CDR3 nucleotides read TGTGCCAGCAGCCCTGGACAGGGGACCTACAAAAGTGAAGCTTTCTTT.

This clone appeared once. V and J are TRBV4-3 and TRBJ2-5; D may be TRBD2 (6 bases). Germline values: CDR1 LGHNA, CDR2 YSLEER. CDR3 length: 16 residues. Deletions cut 1 base from V and 4 bases from J, with 16 bases between. CDR3 sequence (DNA): TGCGCCAGCAGCCAAGCTGGGCCGGGAGTAGGAGAGACCCAGTACTTC. This codes for CASSQAGPGVGETQYF.

The chain joins TRBV7-2 to TRBJ1-2; the match to TRBD1 covers 7 bases. The junction had 0 bases not matched to a gene; V was cut back by 0 bases and J by 5 bases. This CDR3 is 13 amino acids long. CDR1 SGHTA and CDR2 FQGNSA come from the germline V gene. CDR3 DNA sequence: TGTGCCAGCAGCTTAGCGGGACAGTATGGCTACACCTTC. Translating it yields CASSLAGQYGYTF. Complete variable domain (other parts from reference TRBV7-2 and TRBJ1-2): GAGVSQSPSNKVTEKGKDVELRCDPISGHTALYWYRQSLGQGLEFLIYFQGNSAPDKSGLPSDRFSAERTGGSVSTLTIQRTQQEDSAVYLCASSLAGQYGYTFGSGTRLTVV.

CDR3 region: CASSYQRETDTQYF. The CDR3 nucleotides are TGTGCCAGCAGTTACCAGCGGGAGACAGATACGCAGTATTTT. The rearrangement uses TRBV6-2 or TRBV6-3 and TRBJ2-3; 8 positions match TRBD2. CDR1 and CDR2 from the germline V gene are MNHEY and SVGEGT. Trimming at V came to 2 bases and at J to 3 bases, leaving 1 base not matched to a gene. This CDR3 has 14 residues.

This clone was recorded only once. The chain joins TRBV5-5 to TRBJ2-3, with 12 bases fitting TRBD2. The CDR3 totals 16 residues. The ends lost 4 bases at V and 3 bases at J; junction bases unmatched: 6. The germline gives CDR1 SGHKS, CDR2 YYEKEE (reference sequence). For the CDR3, the DNA is TGTGCCAGCAGCCCTAGGACTAGCGGGACGACAGATACGCAGTATTTT. Translating gives CASSPRTSGTTDTQYF.

This chain joins TRBV2 and TRBJ1-2; TRBD1 agrees at 8 bases. V lost 7 bases, J lost 8 bases, and 9 bases stayed unmatched. The CDR3 has 13 residues. Germline CDR1 and CDR2: SNHLY and FYNNEI. The CDR3 sequence: CASTRATGDGYTF. DNA for the CDR3: TGTGCCAGCACTCGCGCGACAGGGGACGGCTACACCTTC. The variable domain in full, completed from reference TRBV2 and TRBJ1-2, reads EPEVTQTPSHQVTQMGQEVILRCVPISNHLYFYWYRQILGQKVEFLVSFYNNEISEKSEIFDDQFSVERPDGSNFTLKIRSTKLEDSAMYFCASTRATGDGYTFGSGTRLTVV.

The chain is built from TRBV5-4 and TRBJ2-7; 10 nucleotides match TRBD2. CDR3 length: 14 residues. Germline CDR1 SGHNT, CDR2 YYREEE (reference sequence). Unmatched junction bases numbered 4, after V lost 1 base and J lost 6 bases. CDR3 bases: TGTGCCAGCAGCTTGACTAGCGGGGAGGTCGAGCAGTACTTC. Its translation is CASSLTSGEVEQYF.

This chain uses TRBV7-2 with TRBJ1-3; 8 bases match TRBD1. Trimming took 5 bases from V and 1 from J; bases not matched to a gene: 7. This CDR3 is 16 amino acids long. Germline V gene data show CDR1 as SGHTA and CDR2 as FQGNSA. The chain's CDR3 is CASSQRQGASGNTIYF. The CDR3 DNA follows: TGTGCCAGCAGCCAACGGCAGGGGGCTTCTGGAAACACCATATATTTT. The full variable domain, rest sourced from reference TRBV7-2 and TRBJ1-3, is GAGVSQSPSNKVTEKGKDVELRCDPISGHTALYWYRQSLGQGLEFLIYFQGNSAPDKSGLPSDRFSAERTGGSVSTLTIQRTQQEDSAVYLCASSQRQGASGNTIYFGEGSWLTVV.

The gene calls are TRBV18 and TRBJ1-5; unclear D gene. This CDR3 spans 15 amino acids. The ends were cut back, 2 bases at V and 0 bases at J, with 8 bases in the middle. CDR1 is KGHSH and CDR2 is LQKENI in the germline V gene. CDR3 sequence reads: CASSPGRHSNQPQHF. The CDR3, as DNA: TGTGCCAGCTCACCAGGCAGACATAGCAATCAGCCCCAGCATTTT.

This chain uses TRBV7-9 with TRBJ2-3; possible D gene TRBD2, 6 bases. The germline V gene encodes CDR1 SEHNR and CDR2 FQNEAQ (reference sequence). CDR3 size: 14 residues. Trimming stripped 1 base from V and 5 bases from J, with 10 bases between. The chain's CDR3 is CASSLGRAGDTQYF. The CDR3 region has the DNA TGTGCCAGCAGCTTAGGGAGGGCCGGAGATACGCAGTATTTT.

This clone appeared a few times. The gene calls are TRBV19 and TRBJ2-1; D is ambiguous. CDR1 and CDR2 (germline): LNHDA, SQIVND (reference sequence). The CDR3 length is 15 residues. V was cut by 0 bases and J by 2 bases, with 8 bases left in between. CDR3 amino acids: CASSIDWAPYNEQFF. The CDR3, as DNA: TGTGCCAGTAGTATAGACTGGGCTCCCTACAATGAGCAGTTCTTC. The complete variable domain, with remaining parts taken from reference TRBV19 and TRBJ2-1, reads DGGITQSPKYLFRKEGQNVTLSCEQNLNHDAMYWYRQDPGQGLRLIYYSQIVNDFQKGDIAEGYSVSREKKESFPLTVTSAQKNPTAFYLCASSIDWAPYNEQFFGPGTRLTVL.

This chain uses TRBV6-8 with TRBJ2-3, with D maybe TRBD2 (6 bases). The germline V gene has CDR1 MNHGY and CDR2 SAAAGT. The CDR3 sequence is 18 residues long. Trimming pared 7 bases from V and 2 bases from J, leaving 25 bases between. The CDR3 bases are TGTGCCAGCATCCCCCCTACGGGAGAGAGAGAGGCCACAGATACGCAGTATTTT. As protein: CASIPPTGEREATDTQYF.

The gene calls are TRBV4-3 and TRBJ2-7; D is unresolved. The length of the CDR3 is 14 residues. From germline, CDR1 is LGHNA and CDR2 YSLEER. The V and J ends lost 0 bases and 2 bases respectively, with 8 bases between them. This CDR3 is CASSQDAGTYEQYF. Written as DNA, the CDR3 is TGCGCCAGCAGCCAAGATGCAGGAACCTACGAGCAGTACTTC.

The chain carries TRBV15 and TRBJ2-3; D may be TRBD2 (6 bases). Trimming removed 0 bases from V and 4 bases from J, with 14 bases in between. The germline V gene has CDR1 LNHNV and CDR2 YYDKDF (reference sequence). The CDR3 length is 16 residues. The CDR3 nucleotides are TGTGCCACCAGCAGAGATAAGGCGGCTAGCGCAGATACGCAGTATTTT. Protein product: CATSRDKAASADTQYF. Filled out from reference TRBV15 and TRBJ2-3, the complete variable domain reads DAMVIQNPRYQVTQFGKPVTLSCSQTLNHNVMYWYQQKSSQAPKLLFHYYDKDFNNEADTPDNFQSRRPNTSFCFLDIRSPGLGDTAMYLCATSRDKAASADTQYFGPGTRLTVL.

CDR3 DNA sequence: TGTGCCAGCAGTGCCGTCGACAGGGCTTTCTTT. Amino acid sequence: CASSAVDRAFF. The chain combines TRBV12-3 or TRBV12-4 with TRBJ1-1; maybe TRBD1 (6 bases). V lost 5 bases and J 11 bases, leaving 12 bases between the germline ends. The CDR3 is made up of 11 amino acids.